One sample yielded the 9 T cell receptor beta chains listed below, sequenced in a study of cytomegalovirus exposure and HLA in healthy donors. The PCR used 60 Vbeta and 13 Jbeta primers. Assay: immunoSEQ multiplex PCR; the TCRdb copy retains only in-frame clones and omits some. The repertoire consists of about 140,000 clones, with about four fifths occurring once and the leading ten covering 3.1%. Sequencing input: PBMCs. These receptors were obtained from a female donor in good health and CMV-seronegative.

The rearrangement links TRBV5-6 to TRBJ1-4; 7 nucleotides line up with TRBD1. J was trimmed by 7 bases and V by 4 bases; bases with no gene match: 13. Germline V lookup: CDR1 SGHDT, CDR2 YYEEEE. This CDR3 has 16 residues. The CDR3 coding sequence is TGTGCCAGCAGCGGGAAGACAGGGAAGCCCATTGAAAAACTGTTTTTT. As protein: CASSGKTGKPIEKLFF.

The CDR3 DNA sequence: TGTGCCAGCACCCAGGGGGTTATCGATGGCTACACCTTC. The encoded protein is CASTQGVIDGYTF. The chain has TRBV5-5 and TRBJ1-2; 7 bases match TRBD1. The germline V gene encodes CDR1 SGHKS and CDR2 YYEKEE (reference sequence). This CDR3 region has 13 residues. Trimming took 6 bases from V and 6 from J; bases not matched to a gene: 8.

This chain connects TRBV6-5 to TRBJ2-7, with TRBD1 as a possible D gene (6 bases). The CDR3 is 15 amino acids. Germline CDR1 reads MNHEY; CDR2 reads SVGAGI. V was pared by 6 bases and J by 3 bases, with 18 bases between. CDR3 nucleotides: TGTGCCAGCAGCCTTACAGGGAGCCCTAACTACGAGCAGTACTTC. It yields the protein CASSLTGSPNYEQYF.

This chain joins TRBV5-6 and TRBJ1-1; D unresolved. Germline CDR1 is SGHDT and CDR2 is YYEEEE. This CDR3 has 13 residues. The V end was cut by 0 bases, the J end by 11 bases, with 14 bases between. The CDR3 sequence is CASSLASGAPAFF. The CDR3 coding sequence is TGTGCCAGCAGCTTGGCGTCGGGAGCCCCGGCTTTCTTT.

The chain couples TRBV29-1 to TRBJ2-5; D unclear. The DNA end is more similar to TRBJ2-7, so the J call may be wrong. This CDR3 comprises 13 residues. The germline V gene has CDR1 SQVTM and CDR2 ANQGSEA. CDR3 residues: CSASQEPSYEQYF. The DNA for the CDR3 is TGCAGCGCCTCCCAGGAACCCTCCTACGAGCAGTACTTC.

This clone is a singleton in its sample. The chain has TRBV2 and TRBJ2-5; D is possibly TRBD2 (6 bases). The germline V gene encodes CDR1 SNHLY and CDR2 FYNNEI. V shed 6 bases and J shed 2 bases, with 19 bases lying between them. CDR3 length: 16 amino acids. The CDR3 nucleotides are TGTGCCAGCAGGGGAACTAGGAGGGACCCGCAAGAGACCCAGTACTTC. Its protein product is CASRGTRRDPQETQYF.

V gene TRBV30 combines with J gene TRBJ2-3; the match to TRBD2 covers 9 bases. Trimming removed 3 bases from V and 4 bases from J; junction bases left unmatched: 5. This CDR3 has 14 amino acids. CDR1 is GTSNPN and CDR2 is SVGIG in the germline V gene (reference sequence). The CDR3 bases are TGTGCCTGGAGCGGACTAGCGTGGCCAGATACGCAGTATTTT. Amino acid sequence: CAWSGLAWPDTQYF.

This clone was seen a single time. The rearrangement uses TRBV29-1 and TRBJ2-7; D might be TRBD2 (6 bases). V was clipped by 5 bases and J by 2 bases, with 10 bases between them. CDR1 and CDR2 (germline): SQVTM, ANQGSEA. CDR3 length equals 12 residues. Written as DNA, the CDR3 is TGCAGCGTTAGGGACTTAGCCTACGAGCAGTACTTC. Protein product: CSVRDLAYEQYF.

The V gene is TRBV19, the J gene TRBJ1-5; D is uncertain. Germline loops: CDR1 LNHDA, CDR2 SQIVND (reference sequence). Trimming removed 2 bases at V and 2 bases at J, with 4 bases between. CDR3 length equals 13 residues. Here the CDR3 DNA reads TGTGCCAGTAGTATAAGAGGCAATCAGCCCCAGCATTTT. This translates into CASSIRGNQPQHF.